One T cell receptor (beta chain) is described in this entry. What it binds is not known. Each donor was healthy, and each was a bone marrow donor. This sample was taken from a study of cytomegalovirus exposure and HLA in healthy donors. Study conclusions and caveats: Some V segments (TRBV6-2 and TRBV6-3 among them) were excluded as indistinguishable. CMV serostatus was the only immune exposure information that was available. The classifier reportedly diagnosed cytomegalovirus status with high specificity and sensitivity.

The PCR employed 60 Vbeta primers together with 13 Jbeta primers. Sequenced by immunoSEQ multiplex PCR; TCRdb stores in-frame clones only, minus some. There are some 200,000 clones in the sample; around 75% occur only once, and 1.5% to 2% lies in the top ten. CDR1 and CDR2 (germline): SGHRS, YFSETQ. Trimming shortened V by 8 bases and J by 0 bases, and 12 bases separated the two germline ends. The CDR3 covers 14 residues. This TCR derives from a woman aged 25 to 39 in good health and CMV-seronegative. The chain has TRBV5-1 and TRBJ1-3, with TRBD1 as a possible D gene (5 bases). The sequencing input was PBMCs. This CDR3 reads CASTREPSGNTIYF. The CDR3 bases are TGCGCCAGTACCAGGGAACCCTCTGGAAACACCATATATTTT.